The 8 T cell receptor beta chains below were found in one sample sequenced in a study of shared clonotypes between healthy human individuals (dated by TCRdb to the early 2020s). Preparation of the library involved the immunoSEQ multiplex PCR assay. TCRdb obtained this table from immuneACCESS and retained in-frame rearrangements with V and J assigned. These tables miss some clones; where compared with another copy, unresolved V genes account for less than half of the shortfall, and the remainder is unexplained. Counted in this sample were 850,000 to 1,200,000 clones; 65% to 75% of them appeared once. Jointly, the top ten make up roughly 1.5% of the sample. The sequenced sample consisted of memory CD4+ T cells sorted from blood. The sample's cell subset or site label is to be understood as: CD45RA-negative fraction. These receptors were obtained from a man younger than 35 in good health.

The CDR3 loop is CASSQDSLAGGLAGELFF. The CDR3 DNA follows: TGCGCCAGCAGCCAAGATTCGCTAGCGGGAGGGCTCGCCGGGGAGCTGTTTTTT. The chain uses TRBV4-3 and TRBJ2-2; 12 bases agree with TRBD2. The CDR3 sequence is 18 residues long. CDR1 and CDR2 (germline): LGHNA, YSLEER. V shed 0 bases and J 6 bases; nucleotides not matched to a gene: 8.

The chain couples TRBV10-3 to TRBJ1-1; 7 bases align to TRBD1. Looked up from germline, CDR1 is ENHRY and CDR2 is SYGVKD. The junction had 13 bases not matched to a gene; V was cut back by 10 bases and J by 8 bases. The CDR3 totals 13 residues. CDR3 sequence (DNA): TGTGCCAGCGCCGCTGACAGGGTATCAGAAGCTTTCTTT. The encoded protein is CASAADRVSEAFF.

The gene calls are TRBV6-1 and TRBJ2-2; the D gene is possibly TRBD1 (5 bases). Germline V CDR1 and CDR2: MNHNS, SASEGT. V dropped 7 bases and J dropped 5 bases, with 14 bases sitting between them. CDR3 length equals 14 residues. The CDR3 nucleotides read TGTGCCAGCATCAAGGGGCTTCGGACCGGGGAGCTGTTTTTT. Encoded protein: CASIKGLRTGELFF.

V usage is TRBV11-1 and J usage is TRBJ1-1; no reliable D call. The germline V and J ends were trimmed by 6 bases and 1 base, with 9 bases remaining between them. The CDR3 contains 13 residues. Per germline, CDR1 SGHAT and CDR2 FQDESV (reference sequence). CDR3 sequence: CASRAYQNTEAFF. The CDR3 bases are TGTGCCAGCAGGGCGTACCAGAACACTGAAGCTTTCTTT.

The chain links TRBV6-5 to TRBJ2-1; D is uncertain. Germline V gene lookup returns CDR1 MNHEY and CDR2 SVGAGI. V dropped 6 bases and J dropped 2 bases, with 8 bases sitting between them. This CDR3 has 13 residues. CDR3 protein: CASRTVPYNEQFF. DNA of the CDR3: TGTGCCAGCAGGACCGTTCCCTACAATGAGCAGTTCTTC.

The chain employs TRBV5-4 and TRBJ2-1; TRBD2 matches at 13 bases. Trimming at V came to 3 bases and at J to 7 bases, leaving 7 bases not matched to a gene. This CDR3 has 16 amino acids. Per the germline V gene, CDR1 is SGHNT and CDR2 is YYREEE (reference sequence). The CDR3 DNA sequence: TGTGCCAGCAGCTCCTACTCGGGACTAGCGGGAAATGAGCAGTTCTTC. It codes for CASSSYSGLAGNEQFF.

The rearrangement links TRBV18 to TRBJ2-3, with TRBD2 matching over 8 bases. The CDR3 sequence is 18 residues long. Germline assignment: CDR1 KGHSH and CDR2 LQKENI. V shed 3 bases, J shed 1 base, and the junction held 12 bases outside the gene matches. The CDR3 nucleotides read TGTGCCAGCTCACCCGGGACTAGATCCTCTTCGGGCACAGATACGCAGTATTTT. It translates to CASSPGTRSSSGTDTQYF.

The chain employs TRBV4-1 and TRBJ2-5; 8 positions match TRBD1. The CDR3 runs to 15 residues. V dropped 5 bases and J dropped 2; count of bases not matched to a gene: 7. Germline V gene lookup returns CDR1 MGHRA and CDR2 YSYEKL. The CDR3 coding sequence is TGCGCCAGCAGCTCGGACAGGGCTCCTCAAGAGACCCAGTACTTC. Translating gives CASSSDRAPQETQYF.